A selection of T cell receptor beta chains follows, all from one sample in a study of glioma-infiltrating T cells after dendritic cell vaccination. TCRdb's table, derived via immunoSEQ multiplex PCR, lists solely in-frame clones and lacks some. The sample lists approximately 50,000 clones; approximately 91% were seen once. The specimen was blood, collected after dendritic cell vaccination. All receptors come from a human donor with glioblastoma. CDR3s include the opening cysteine and the closing phenylalanine or tryptophan. D genes are given only for firm matches. The size of a clone is reported for some rows only, either as once, few or many, or as a class for expanded clones.

D gene: TRBD1
clone size: once
J gene: TRBJ1-1
V gene: TRBV6-5
CDR3 protein: CARPGQRSTEAFF
CDR3 DNA: TGTGCCAGACCGGGACAGAGGAGCACTGAAGCTTTCTTT

D gene: TRBD1
clone size: -
J gene: TRBJ1-1
V gene: TRBV9
CDR3 protein: CASSATGGNTEAFF
CDR3 DNA: TGTGCCAGCAGCGCGACAGGGGGGAACACTGAAGCTTTCTTT

D gene: TRBD2
clone size: -
J gene: TRBJ2-1
V gene: TRBV9
CDR3 protein: CASSASGRTNNEQFF
CDR3 DNA: TGTGCCAGCAGCGCTAGCGGGAGGACTAACAATGAGCAGTTCTTC

D gene: -
clone size: -
J gene: TRBJ1-2
V gene: TRBV2
CDR3 protein: CASADVQGLYGYTF
CDR3 DNA: TGTGCCAGCGCGGACGTTCAGGGCCTCTATGGCTACACCTTC

D gene: -
clone size: -
J gene: TRBJ2-7
V gene: TRBV9
CDR3 protein: CASSLRRAGGEQYF
CDR3 DNA: TGTGCCAGCAGTCTACGAAGGGCCGGGGGAGAGCAGTACTTC

D gene: TRBD2
clone size: -
J gene: TRBJ2-2
V gene: TRBV5-4
CDR3 protein: CASSGGRAAGELFF
CDR3 DNA: TGTGCCAGCAGCGGCGGGAGGGCCGCCGGGGAGCTGTTTTTT

D gene: TRBD2
clone size: -
J gene: TRBJ2-7
V gene: TRBV9
CDR3 protein: CASSPGTRNFYEQYF
CDR3 DNA: TGTGCCAGCAGCCCGGGGACTAGGAATTTCTACGAGCAGTACTTC

D gene: -
clone size: once
J gene: TRBJ2-1
V gene: TRBV19
CDR3 protein: CASSIRPAAYNEQFF
CDR3 DNA: TGTGCCAGTAGTATTCGCCCAGCGGCTTACAATGAGCAGTTCTTC

D gene: TRBD2
clone size: -
J gene: TRBJ2-1
V gene: TRBV5-4
CDR3 protein: CASSLKLAGVNEQFF
CDR3 DNA: TGTGCCAGCAGCTTGAAACTAGCGGGAGTGAATGAGCAGTTCTTC

D gene: TRBD1
clone size: -
J gene: TRBJ1-1
V gene: TRBV27
CDR3 protein: CASSLGQEAFF
CDR3 DNA: TGTGCCAGCAGTTTGGGACAGGAAGCTTTCTTT

D gene: -
clone size: -
J gene: TRBJ1-1
V gene: TRBV25-1
CDR3 protein: CASSHTGLTEAFF
CDR3 DNA: TGTGCCAGCAGTCATACAGGGCTGACTGAAGCTTTCTTT

D gene: -
clone size: -
J gene: TRBJ1-2
V gene: TRBV6-5
CDR3 protein: CASSTSESNYGYTF
CDR3 DNA: TGTGCCAGCAGTACGAGCGAAAGCAACTATGGCTACACCTTC

D gene: TRBD2
clone size: few
J gene: TRBJ2-7
V gene: TRBV2
CDR3 protein: CASSLTTGRASEQYF
CDR3 DNA: TGTGCCAGCAGCCTCACCACCGGGAGGGCCTCCGAGCAGTACTTC

D gene: -
clone size: medium-sized
J gene: TRBJ1-4
V gene: TRBV2
CDR3 protein: CASSDQGWAEKLFF
CDR3 DNA: TGTGCCAGCAGTGACCAGGGTTGGGCGGAAAAACTGTTTTTT

D gene: -
clone size: -
J gene: TRBJ2-7
V gene: TRBV7-2
CDR3 protein: CASSTQGTTSYEQYF
CDR3 DNA: TGTGCCAGCAGCACTCAGGGCACAACCTCCTACGAGCAGTACTTC

D gene: TRBD1
clone size: -
J gene: TRBJ2-7
V gene: TRBV18
CDR3 protein: CASSDKQGAYEQYF
CDR3 DNA: TGTGCCAGCTCAGACAAACAGGGGGCCTACGAGCAGTACTTC

D gene: -
clone size: -
J gene: TRBJ2-2
V gene: TRBV28
CDR3 protein: CASRGRVLLLPGELFF
CDR3 DNA: TGTGCCAGCAGAGGCCGGGTCCTCCTGCTACCCGGGGAGCTGTTTTTT

D gene: -
clone size: -
J gene: TRBJ2-7
V gene: TRBV7-2
CDR3 protein: CASSLGGVGEQYF
CDR3 DNA: TGTGCCAGCAGCTTAGGGGGGGTGGGGGAGCAGTACTTC

D gene: TRBD2
clone size: -
J gene: TRBJ2-2
V gene: TRBV19
CDR3 protein: CASSFSSGRSTGELFF
CDR3 DNA: TGTGCCAGTAGTTTTAGCAGCGGGAGAAGTACCGGGGAGCTGTTTTTT

D gene: TRBD2
clone size: once
J gene: TRBJ2-7
V gene: TRBV7-9
CDR3 protein: CASSRGTSGYYEQYF
CDR3 DNA: TGTGCCAGCAGCAGAGGGACTAGCGGTTATTACGAGCAGTACTTC

D gene: TRBD2
clone size: -
J gene: TRBJ2-3
V gene: TRBV19
CDR3 protein: CASSIQLAVITDTQYF
CDR3 DNA: TGTGCCAGTAGTATCCAACTAGCGGTCATAACAGATACGCAGTATTTT

D gene: -
clone size: -
J gene: TRBJ1-2
V gene: TRBV4-3
CDR3 protein: CASSQDSNWGRNGYTF
CDR3 DNA: TGCGCCAGCAGCCAAGATAGCAATTGGGGGCGGAATGGCTACACCTTC

D gene: -
clone size: -
J gene: TRBJ2-7
V gene: TRBV9
CDR3 protein: CASSERQADEQYF
CDR3 DNA: TGTGCCAGCAGCGAGCGACAGGCAGACGAGCAGTACTTC

D gene: -
clone size: -
J gene: TRBJ2-2
V gene: TRBV4-1
CDR3 protein: CASSQAGLGTKGELFF
CDR3 DNA: TGCGCCAGCAGCCAGGCCGGACTGGGGACAAAGGGGGAGCTGTTTTTT